This T cell receptor (beta chain) was captured by sequencing in a study of shared clonotypes between healthy human individuals. Trimming cost V 3 bases and J 0 bases, with 12 bases left between them. Germline V lookup: CDR1 SEHNR, CDR2 FQNEAQ (reference sequence). The CDR3 contains 16 residues. Sequencing used immunoSEQ multiplex PCR; TCRdb keeps in-frame clones, though not all of them. The profile covers some 1.4 million clones, with over 95% appearing a single time and over 1% taken by the ten largest. Each sample came from a Caucasian adult donor living in Nashville, Tennessee. This clonotype was sampled from a man between 25 and 39 years old in good health. Sample: naive CD4+ T cells sorted from blood. As to subset: CD45RA+ positively selected. The chain carries TRBV7-9 and TRBJ1-3; D is unclear. Written as DNA, the CDR3 is TGTGCCAGCAGCTTTCCAACAGTGAACTCTGGAAACACCATATATTTT. Residues: CASSFPTVNSGNTIYF.